This T cell receptor (beta chain) is from a study of OX40 agonist ivuxolimab in advanced cancers. As for the study in general: Partial responses were seen in three patients, one with hepatocellular carcinoma and two with cutaneous melanoma. General observations from the study: Both CD4+ and CD8+ T cell populations in blood had undergone clonal expansion by week 6 at 0.1 to 3.0 mg/kg.

This clone qualifies as large. Its antigen is still unknown. Clones were sequenced by immunoSEQ multiplex PCR, and TCRdb holds only the in-frame ones, with some missing. The sample has some 18,000 clones; around 71% are singletons. Sequenced here: CD4+ or CD8+ T cells sorted from blood, sampled in a trial of the OX40 agonist ivuxolimab. The clonotype was recovered from an adult with an advanced solid tumor such as melanoma, head and neck, liver or kidney cancer.

For the CDR3, the DNA is TGTGCGACCAAATCCGGGACTGTCAAAACCCTTGGACACACAGATACGCAGTATTTT. Translating gives CATKSGTVKTLGHTDTQYF. The V call is TRBV27, the J call TRBJ2-3, with a possible D match to TRBD2 (6 bases). Germline V gene data show CDR1 as MNHEY and CDR2 as SMNVEV (reference sequence). This CDR3 has 19 amino acids.